The rows below give T cell receptor beta chains drawn from one sample of a study of T cell changes during pregnancy in multiple sclerosis. Generated by immunoSEQ multiplex PCR, the TCRdb table keeps only in-frame clones and is missing some. Among about 33,000 clones, about 90% were seen once, and the ten largest hold approximately 2.6%. Sample: CD4+ T cells from peripheral blood mononuclear cells, taken in the third trimester of pregnancy. The receptors stem from a female donor in good health, enrolled as a control in a pregnancy study. The CDR3 runs from the conserved cysteine through the conserved F or W. D genes are given only for firm matches. Clone size, where shown, is once, few, many, or a class for clones that have expanded.

V,length,D,J,size,DNA,CDR3
TRBV10-1,13,NA,TRBJ1-2,few,TGCGCCAGCAGTGAGGGCAACCTCTATGGCTACACCTTC,CASSEGNLYGYTF
TRBV5-1,12,NA,TRBJ1-1,NA,TGCGCCAGCAGCCGGGACACTACTGAAGCTTTCTTT,CASSRDTTEAFF
TRBV5-1,19,TRBD2,TRBJ2-1,NA,TGCGCCAGCAGGGTTGGAATGCTAGCGGGAGGCCCGGTCCACAATGAGCAGTTCTTC,CASRVGMLAGGPVHNEQFF
TRBV29-1,11,NA,TRBJ1-1,NA,TGCAGCGTTGGGACAGAGTACAAAGCTTTCTTT,CSVGTEYKAFF
TRBV9,12,NA,TRBJ2-7,NA,TGTGCCAGCAGCCGTCATGCGTACGAGCAGTACTTC,CASSRHAYEQYF
TRBV5-4,14,TRBD2,TRBJ2-7,NA,TGTGCCAGCAGCCCCGCTAGCGGAGTCTACGAGCAGTACTTC,CASSPASGVYEQYF
TRBV6-5,15,TRBD2,TRBJ2-1,NA,TGTGCCAGCACTATAGCGGGGGGATACTACAATGAGCAGTTCTTC,CASTIAGGYYNEQFF
TRBV4-1,16,TRBD1,TRBJ1-1,NA,TGCGCCAGCAGGGAACAGGGGGCTAAAAGAGGGACTGAAGCTTTCTTT,CASREQGAKRGTEAFF
TRBV4-3,15,TRBD2,TRBJ2-5,NA,TGCGCCAGCAGCCAAGAGCGACTAGCGGGAGGGGCCCAGTACTTC,CASSQERLAGGAQYF
TRBV11-3,15,NA,TRBJ2-2,NA,TGTGCCAGCAGCTTGTCTTCCACCCTAACCGGGGAGCTGTTTTTT,CASSLSSTLTGELFF
TRBV6-5,14,TRBD1,TRBJ1-1,NA,TGTGCCGGTAAACCCCGACAGGGCCACACTGAAGCTTTCTTT,CAGKPRQGHTEAFF
TRBV7-9,18,NA,TRBJ2-4,NA,TGTGCCAGCAGCCCAGATCCCCTCGGAGGGCTAGCCAAAAACATTCAGTACTTC,CASSPDPLGGLAKNIQYF
TRBV6-1,16,NA,TRBJ2-7,NA,TGTGCCAGCAGTGAAGCCGGACAGTCCGGATCCTACGAGCAGTACTTC,CASSEAGQSGSYEQYF
TRBV6-5,13,NA,TRBJ2-1,NA,TGTGCCAGCAGGCAAAGGGGTTACAATGAGCAGTTCTTC,CASRQRGYNEQFF
TRBV4-1,13,NA,TRBJ1-1,NA,TGCGCCAGCAGGTCCCCGGGAGGACCTGAAGCTTTCTTT,CASRSPGGPEAFF
TRBV30,16,NA,TRBJ1-3,NA,TGTGCCTGGAGTGTAGGAGGGGTATGGTCTGGAAACACCATATATTTT,CAWSVGGVWSGNTIYF
TRBV9,15,NA,TRBJ1-6,NA,TGTGCCAGCAGCGGGGGGGTGGCAGTTAATTCACCCCTCCACTTT,CASSGGVAVNSPLHF
TRBV2,12,NA,TRBJ1-1,few,TGTGCCAGCACCGAAGAGGACACTGAAGCTTTCTTT,CASTEEDTEAFF
TRBV19,15,TRBD1,TRBJ1-5,once,TGTGCCAGTAGTCCCCAGGACAGGGATGATCAGCCCCAGCATTTT,CASSPQDRDDQPQHF
TRBV21-1,13,NA,TRBJ2-4,NA,TGTGCCAGCAGCAACAGGGCCAAAAACATTCAGTACTTC,CASSNRAKNIQYF
TRBV6-6,15,TRBD2,TRBJ2-1,NA,TGTGCCAGCAGGGGAATTAGCGGGGTCAACAATGAGCAGTTCTTC,CASRGISGVNNEQFF
TRBV6-5,13,TRBD1,TRBJ2-7,NA,TGTGCCAGCAGTCCGGGACAGTCTATCGAGCAGTACTTC,CASSPGQSIEQYF
TRBV29-1,12,NA,TRBJ2-1,NA,TGCAGCGTCGTAACGGGGTCCCGGGAGCAGTTCTTC,CSVVTGSREQFF
TRBV28,13,NA,TRBJ1-5,once,TGTGCCAGCAGTTCCCTGAGTGAGCAGCCCCAGCATTTT,CASSSLSEQPQHF